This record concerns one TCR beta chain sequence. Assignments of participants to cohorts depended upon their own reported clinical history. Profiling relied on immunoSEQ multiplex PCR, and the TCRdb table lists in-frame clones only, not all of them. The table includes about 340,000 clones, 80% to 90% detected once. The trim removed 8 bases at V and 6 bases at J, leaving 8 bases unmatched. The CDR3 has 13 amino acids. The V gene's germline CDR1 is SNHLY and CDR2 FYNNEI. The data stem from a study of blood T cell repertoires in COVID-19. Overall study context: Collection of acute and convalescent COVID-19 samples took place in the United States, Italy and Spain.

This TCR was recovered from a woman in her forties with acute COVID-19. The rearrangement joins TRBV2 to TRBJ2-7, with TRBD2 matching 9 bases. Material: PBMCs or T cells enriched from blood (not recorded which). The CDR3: CASRLAGEGEQYF. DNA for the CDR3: TGTGCCAGCCGATTAGCGGGAGAGGGCGAGCAGTACTTC.